This is a list of T cell receptor beta chains from one sample in a study of sequential checkpoint blockade in melanoma. Data came from immunoSEQ multiplex PCR; TCRdb stores just in-frame clones and leaves some out. Among about 2,200 clones listed, around 17% were seen once. This sample comprised tumor tissue (inferred from file names), obtained from a patient given nivolumab and ipilimumab in sequence. These receptors originate from a human donor with melanoma. Each CDR3 is given with its conserved first and last residue. A D gene is named only where the DNA matches it firmly. A clone size is listed for some rows: how often the clone was seen (once, few, many), or a class if it is expanded.

j_call: TRBJ1-1
d_call: .
clone_size: medium-sized
cdr3_length: 14
v_call: TRBV11-3
cdr3_aa: CASSLEAGHTEAFF
cdr3_nt: TGTGCCAGCAGCTTGGAGGCAGGCCACACTGAAGCTTTCTTT

j_call: TRBJ2-1
d_call: .
clone_size: few
cdr3_length: 15
v_call: TRBV11-3
cdr3_aa: CASSPIDSSYNEQFF
cdr3_nt: TGTGCCAGCAGCCCCATAGACAGCTCCTACAATGAGCAGTTCTTC

j_call: TRBJ2-3
d_call: .
clone_size: medium-sized
cdr3_length: 14
v_call: TRBV9
cdr3_aa: CASSHGSTPDTQYF
cdr3_nt: TGTGCCAGCAGCCACGGCAGTACACCAGATACGCAGTATTTT

j_call: TRBJ2-1
d_call: .
clone_size: .
cdr3_length: 13
v_call: TRBV7-1
cdr3_aa: CASRRRGNNEQFF
cdr3_nt: TGTGCCAGCAGGCGCAGGGGAAACAATGAGCAGTTCTTC

j_call: TRBJ2-3
d_call: .
clone_size: few
cdr3_length: 16
v_call: TRBV18
cdr3_aa: CASSPAGQTKGDTQYF
cdr3_nt: TGTGCCAGCTCACCGGCGGGACAGACAAAAGGAGATACGCAGTATTTT

j_call: TRBJ2-2
d_call: TRBD1
clone_size: few
cdr3_length: 17
v_call: TRBV9
cdr3_aa: CASSPTYGTGKTGELFF
cdr3_nt: TGTGCCAGCAGCCCAACCTATGGGACAGGGAAGACCGGGGAGCTGTTTTTT

j_call: TRBJ2-2
d_call: TRBD1
clone_size: medium-sized
cdr3_length: 15
v_call: TRBV11-3
cdr3_aa: CASSADREQTGELFF
cdr3_nt: TGTGCCAGCAGCGCGGACAGGGAACAAACCGGGGAGCTGTTTTTT

j_call: TRBJ1-3
d_call: .
clone_size: few
cdr3_length: 14
v_call: TRBV11-3
cdr3_aa: CASSPGLGGNTIYF
cdr3_nt: TGTGCCAGCAGCCCAGGGTTGGGGGGAAACACCATATATTTT

j_call: TRBJ2-2
d_call: TRBD1
clone_size: few
cdr3_length: 15
v_call: TRBV6-8
cdr3_aa: CASSYGQGYTGELFF
cdr3_nt: TGTGCCAGCAGTTACGGACAGGGGTACACCGGGGAGCTGTTTTTT

j_call: TRBJ2-7
d_call: TRBD2
clone_size: .
cdr3_length: 18
v_call: TRBV5-1
cdr3_aa: CASSLESGTRGNPYEQYF
cdr3_nt: TGCGCCAGCAGCTTGGAATCTGGGACTAGGGGGAATCCCTACGAGCAGTACTTC

j_call: TRBJ1-2
d_call: TRBD1
clone_size: medium-sized
cdr3_length: 14
v_call: TRBV11-3
cdr3_aa: CASSRQTGGDGYTF
cdr3_nt: TGTGCCAGCAGCCGACAGACAGGGGGCGATGGCTACACCTTC

j_call: TRBJ2-7
d_call: TRBD1
clone_size: .
cdr3_length: 18
v_call: TRBV6-1
cdr3_aa: CASSEATGSGLEFYEQYF
cdr3_nt: TGTGCCAGCAGTGAAGCGACAGGGTCGGGTCTGGAATTCTACGAGCAGTACTTC

j_call: TRBJ1-6
d_call: .
clone_size: many
cdr3_length: 14
v_call: TRBV11-3
cdr3_aa: CASSLGGGGSPLHF
cdr3_nt: TGTGCCAGCAGCTTGGGGGGAGGAGGATCACCCCTCCACTTT

j_call: TRBJ1-2
d_call: TRBD1
clone_size: many
cdr3_length: 14
v_call: TRBV11-3
cdr3_aa: CASSPSDRAYGYTF
cdr3_nt: TGTGCCAGCAGCCCCTCCGACAGGGCCTATGGCTACACCTTC

j_call: TRBJ2-3
d_call: .
clone_size: .
cdr3_length: 14
v_call: TRBV19
cdr3_aa: CASSIGQLTDTQYF
cdr3_nt: TGTGCCAGTAGTATCGGTCAACTCACAGATACGCAGTATTTT

j_call: TRBJ2-3
d_call: TRBD2
clone_size: many
cdr3_length: 15
v_call: TRBV11-3
cdr3_aa: CASSRTSGGTDTQYF
cdr3_nt: TGTGCCAGCAGCCGAACTAGCGGGGGCACAGATACGCAGTATTTT

j_call: TRBJ1-6
d_call: .
clone_size: .
cdr3_length: 14
v_call: TRBV28
cdr3_aa: CASSFQGTNSPLHF
cdr3_nt: TGTGCCAGCAGTTTTCAGGGGACGAATTCACCCCTCCACTTT

j_call: TRBJ2-1
d_call: .
clone_size: .
cdr3_length: 13
v_call: TRBV25-1
cdr3_aa: CASSGRGRDEQFF
cdr3_nt: TGTGCCAGCAGTGGAAGGGGTAGGGATGAGCAGTTCTTC

j_call: TRBJ2-3
d_call: .
clone_size: few
cdr3_length: 15
v_call: TRBV5-1
cdr3_aa: CASRLGTLNTDTQYF
cdr3_nt: TGCGCCAGCAGGCTTGGGACACTGAACACAGATACGCAGTATTTT

j_call: TRBJ2-3
d_call: .
clone_size: medium-sized
cdr3_length: 15
v_call: TRBV9
cdr3_aa: CASSVGWSTTDTQYF
cdr3_nt: TGTGCCAGCAGCGTAGGGTGGTCTACCACAGATACGCAGTATTTT

j_call: TRBJ2-1
d_call: .
clone_size: .
cdr3_length: 15
v_call: TRBV11-3
cdr3_aa: CASSLGSGAYNEQFF
cdr3_nt: TGTGCCAGCAGCTTAGGATCTGGAGCCTACAATGAGCAGTTCTTC

j_call: TRBJ1-1
d_call: .
clone_size: .
cdr3_length: 13
v_call: TRBV14
cdr3_aa: CASSQSPRTEAFF
cdr3_nt: TGTGCCAGCAGCCAATCCCCCCGAACTGAAGCTTTCTTT

j_call: TRBJ1-6
d_call: .
clone_size: large
cdr3_length: 14
v_call: TRBV6-8
cdr3_aa: CAISASPGNSPLHF
cdr3_nt: TGTGCCATCAGTGCCAGCCCAGGGAATTCACCCCTCCACTTT

j_call: TRBJ2-7
d_call: TRBD2
clone_size: .
cdr3_length: 15
v_call: TRBV9
cdr3_aa: CASSVGPSGGYEQYF
cdr3_nt: TGTGCCAGCAGCGTAGGGCCTAGCGGGGGCTACGAGCAGTACTTC

j_call: TRBJ2-3
d_call: .
clone_size: medium-sized
cdr3_length: 14
v_call: TRBV6-8
cdr3_aa: CASTPGPQADTQYF
cdr3_nt: TGTGCCAGCACCCCGGGCCCCCAAGCGGATACGCAGTATTTT

j_call: TRBJ1-1
d_call: .
clone_size: .
cdr3_length: 13
v_call: TRBV23-1
cdr3_aa: CASRTLGAPEAFF
cdr3_nt: TGCGCCAGCAGAACACTGGGGGCTCCTGAAGCTTTCTTT

j_call: TRBJ1-5
d_call: TRBD1
clone_size: .
cdr3_length: 12
v_call: TRBV6-8
cdr3_aa: CASTDRAQPQHF
cdr3_nt: TGTGCCAGCACGGACAGGGCGCAGCCCCAGCATTTT

j_call: TRBJ2-3
d_call: .
clone_size: few
cdr3_length: 15
v_call: TRBV25-1
cdr3_aa: CASRGGAGSTDTQYF
cdr3_nt: TGTGCCAGCAGGGGGGGTGCGGGTAGCACAGATACGCAGTATTTT

j_call: TRBJ2-5
d_call: TRBD1
clone_size: medium-sized
cdr3_length: 15
v_call: TRBV9
cdr3_aa: CASSSRRGMVETQYF
cdr3_nt: TGTGCCAGCAGTTCCCGCAGGGGGATGGTAGAGACCCAGTACTTC

j_call: TRBJ1-2
d_call: .
clone_size: .
cdr3_length: 14
v_call: TRBV28
cdr3_aa: CASSFAASNYGYTF
cdr3_nt: TGTGCCAGCAGTTTCGCAGCCTCTAACTATGGCTACACCTTC

j_call: TRBJ2-1
d_call: TRBD2
clone_size: medium-sized
cdr3_length: 15
v_call: TRBV11-3
cdr3_aa: CASSLTSGANNEQFF
cdr3_nt: TGTGCCAGCAGCTTAACCAGCGGGGCTAACAATGAGCAGTTCTTC

j_call: TRBJ1-1
d_call: .
clone_size: medium-sized
cdr3_length: 13
v_call: TRBV19
cdr3_aa: CASSWTEDTEAFF
cdr3_nt: TGTGCCAGTAGTTGGACAGAGGACACTGAAGCTTTCTTT

j_call: TRBJ2-2
d_call: TRBD2
clone_size: .
cdr3_length: 14
v_call: TRBV15
cdr3_aa: CATSRPSGGRELFF
cdr3_nt: TGTGCCACCAGCAGACCTAGCGGGGGTAGGGAGCTGTTTTTT

j_call: TRBJ1-1
d_call: .
clone_size: .
cdr3_length: 13
v_call: TRBV28
cdr3_aa: CASAGLGGTEAFF
cdr3_nt: TGTGCCAGCGCAGGGTTGGGAGGCACTGAAGCTTTCTTT

j_call: TRBJ1-4
d_call: TRBD1
clone_size: .
cdr3_length: 15
v_call: TRBV6-8
cdr3_aa: CASRPTGGWGEKLFF
cdr3_nt: TGTGCCAGCAGACCAACAGGGGGCTGGGGTGAAAAACTGTTTTTT

j_call: TRBJ2-5
d_call: .
clone_size: medium-sized
cdr3_length: 15
v_call: TRBV6-8
cdr3_aa: CASSYRGRGGETQYF
cdr3_nt: TGTGCCAGCAGTTATCGGGGCAGGGGTGGGGAGACCCAGTACTTC

j_call: TRBJ2-2
d_call: TRBD1
clone_size: medium-sized
cdr3_length: 15
v_call: TRBV11-3
cdr3_aa: CASSPRGQVTGELFF
cdr3_nt: TGTGCCAGCAGCCCCAGGGGGCAAGTCACCGGGGAGCTGTTTTTT

j_call: TRBJ1-2
d_call: .
clone_size: few
cdr3_length: 14
v_call: TRBV11-3
cdr3_aa: CASSLGWTEYGYTF
cdr3_nt: TGTGCCAGCAGCTTAGGCTGGACGGAATATGGCTACACCTTC

j_call: TRBJ1-1
d_call: .
clone_size: many
cdr3_length: 13
v_call: TRBV7-1
cdr3_aa: CASSFTGSTEAFF
cdr3_nt: TGTGCCAGCAGCTTTACAGGGTCAACTGAAGCTTTCTTT

j_call: TRBJ1-5
d_call: TRBD1
clone_size: .
cdr3_length: 14
v_call: TRBV6-8
cdr3_aa: CAISLDRVYQPQHF
cdr3_nt: TGTGCCATCAGCCTGGACAGGGTTTATCAGCCCCAGCATTTT